The entry below describes one TCR beta chain. The sample originates from a study of blood T cell repertoires in COVID-19. Looking at the study overall: Samples came from the United States, Italy and Spain, spanning acute and convalescent COVID-19.

Participant age was about 18 to 89 years, and participants resided in about two dozen US areas. Cohort 3 donors were reported recovered after two negative PCRs, clearance, or symptom resolution. The CDR3 runs 15 residues. The germline V gene encodes CDR1 SGHRS and CDR2 YFSETQ. Trimming took off 0 bases at V and 8 bases at J, with 17 bases between the two ends. In the original workflow: Estimates of nucleated cell counts were drawn from the amplification of reference gene primers. TCRdb keeps only in-frame clones here, not all; method: immunoSEQ multiplex PCR. V and J calls plus clone size are reproduced from that table; the DNA served to infer D and trimming. The sample lists about 310,000 clones, about nine tenths seen once, with roughly 5% in the top ten.

The J gene is TRBJ1-2, the V gene TRBV5-1, with D possibly TRBD1 on 5 matching bases. This TCR derives from a man aged 60-69 years who had recovered from COVID-19. Sequencing used PBMCs or T cells enriched from blood (not recorded which). DNA of the CDR3: TGCGCCAGCAGCTTGGTTTATGCGGGGGTTTCGGGCTACACCTTC. As protein: CASSLVYAGVSGYTF. The complete variable domain, with remaining parts taken from reference TRBV5-1 and TRBJ1-2, reads KAGVTQTPRYLIKTRGQQVTLSCSPISGHRSVSWYQQTPGQGLQFLFEYFSETQRNKGNFPGRFSGRQFSNSRSEMNVSTLELGDSALYLCASSLVYAGVSGYTFGSGTRLTVV.